This T cell receptor beta chain is drawn from a study of T cell repertoires in cytomegalovirus infection. At the level of the study: Indications of both CMV infection and matching HLA type were provided by public TCR beta signatures.

The V and J ends lost 0 bases and 0 bases respectively, with 16 bases between them. The CDR3 spans 18 residues. Germline CDR1 is SEHNR and CDR2 is FQNEAQ (reference sequence). TCRdb redid the calling of the reads with MiXCR, one entry per CDR3 protein. The data show roughly 280,000 distinct CDR3 sequences, 12% to 15% seen once. In the case of this clonotype: Its matching antigen is unknown.

Study-wide findings and caveats: Totalled public TCR beta family frequency picked out people who carried CMV plus the relevant HLA. Clonotype analysis showed dominance of the ex vivo response by HLA-C-restricted CMV-specific TCR beta clonotypes.

The chain is built from TRBV7-9 and TRBJ2-3; D perhaps matches TRBD1 (6 bases). The specimen sequenced was PBMCs. The origin of this receptor is a human donor in good health (CMV status not recorded). Some clones in this sample may be carry-over from other donors' samples. CDR3 bases: TGTGCCAGCAGCTTAGCGAGGACAGCGAATCCTAGCACAGATACGCAGTATTTT. This codes for CASSLARTANPSTDTQYF.